The entry below gives a single TCR beta chain sequence along with its context. The antigen remains undetermined. This record comes from a study of cytomegalovirus exposure and HLA in healthy donors. Findings and limits, study-wide: Near-uniform donor sequencing depth was presumed by presence/absence analyses.

This CDR3 region has 14 residues. CDR1 is KGHSH, CDR2 LQKENI, per germline. V was trimmed by 0 bases and J by 5 bases, leaving 10 bases between them. The PCR used 60 Vbeta and 13 Jbeta primers. Using immunoSEQ multiplex PCR, the repertoire was profiled, and TCRdb retains in-frame clones only, with some absent. The table lists 80,000 to 95,000 clones, approximately 79% of them singletons. The clonotype was recovered from a female donor in good health and CMV-seronegative. Sequencing input: PBMCs. The gene calls are TRBV18 and TRBJ1-1, with D perhaps matching TRBD1 (6 bases). The CDR3 DNA reads as TGTGCCAGCTCACCACCAGGGGGAGGGACTGAAGCTTTCTTT. Translating gives CASSPPGGGTEAFF.